The 27 T cell receptor beta chains below were found in one sample sequenced in a study of Ad26.COV2.S vaccination and SARS-CoV-2 variants. Produced via immunoSEQ multiplex PCR; TCRdb's table is partial and in-frame only. The table records some 500,000 clones, roughly 89% of them present only once. The treatment: some 20 received Ad26.COV2.S at low or high dose, single or two shots; about five received placebo; per-sample allocation not given. Collection of samples fell on day 63 after the first vaccine or placebo injection. The sequenced sample was peripheral blood, obtained in a trial of Ad26.COV2.S vaccine versus placebo. The receptor source for this set is a person between 18 and 65 years old who received the Ad26.COV2.S COVID-19 vaccine or a placebo.

Only one count was recorded for this clone. The same CDR3 is also encoded by other DNA sequences in this sample. V is TRBV27 and J is TRBJ2-2; maybe TRBD2 (7 bases). Deletions cut 8 bases from V and 3 bases from J, with 25 bases between. The CDR3 consists of 18 residues. Germline V gene data show CDR1 as MNHEY and CDR2 as SMNVEV (reference sequence). This CDR3 is CASGRGVGGEGHTGELFF. The CDR3 DNA follows: TGTGCCAGCGGGAGGGGGGTCGGAGGGGAGGGTCACACCGGGGAGCTGTTTTTT.

In its sample, this clone was seen once. The V call is TRBV14, the J call TRBJ1-1, with D unresolved. Per the germline V gene, CDR1 is SGHDN and CDR2 is FVKESK. V was shortened by 4 bases and J by 4 bases, with 10 bases between the two germline ends. The CDR3 totals 13 residues. CDR3 nucleotide sequence: TGTGCCAGCAGCCTCGGGGTGTTCACTGAAGCTTTCTTT. Translation: CASSLGVFTEAFF.

The V call is TRBV27, the J call TRBJ1-6; D is ambiguous. Germline-derived CDR1 and CDR2 are MNHEY and SMNVEV (reference sequence). V dropped 8 bases and J dropped 7 bases, with 15 bases sitting between them. CDR3 length equals 14 residues. The CDR3 loop is CASGWAWRNSPLHF. CDR3 nucleotides: TGTGCCAGCGGCTGGGCCTGGAGGAATTCACCCCTCCACTTT.

The rearrangement joins TRBV29-1 to TRBJ1-1; D call uncertain. V dropped 3 bases and J dropped 4 bases, with 9 bases sitting between them. Germline CDR1 SQVTM, CDR2 ANQGSEA. This CDR3 has 12 residues. CDR3 sequence (DNA): TGCAGCGTTGAGATCATGGGCACTGAAGCTTTCTTT. Translation gives CSVEIMGTEAFF.

The chain joins TRBV2 to TRBJ2-3; TRBD2 agrees at 12 bases. CDR1 is SNHLY, CDR2 FYNNEI, per germline. This CDR3 region has 15 residues. The ends lost 3 bases at V and 10 bases at J; junction bases unmatched: 8. DNA of the CDR3: TGTGCCAGCAGTGAGATGGCGACTAGCGGGGGACCGCAGTATTTT. Translating gives CASSEMATSGGPQYF.

This clone was detected once. The chain recombines TRBV7-2 with TRBJ1-4; 8 bases align to TRBD1. CDR1 and CDR2 from the germline V gene are SGHTA and FQGNSA. V shed 4 bases and J 10 bases; nucleotides not matched to a gene: 5. The CDR3 loop spans 13 amino acids. The CDR3 nucleotides are TGTGCCAGCAGCTCCGAGGACAGGGTAAAACTGTTTTTT. Its translation: CASSSEDRVKLFF. Together with reference TRBV7-2 and TRBJ1-4, the CDR3 gives the full variable domain: GAGVSQSPSNKVTEKGKDVELRCDPISGHTALYWYRQSLGQGLEFLIYFQGNSAPDKSGLPSDRFSAERTGGSVSTLTIQRTQQEDSAVYLCASSSEDRVKLFFGSGTQLSVL.

The rearrangement links TRBV15 to TRBJ2-7, with D unclear. With 0 bases removed from V and 3 bases from J, the gap between germline ends came to 15 bases. Germline values: CDR1 LNHNV, CDR2 YYDKDF (reference sequence). The CDR3 covers 16 residues. The CDR3 spells CATSRDPGLGSYEQYV. In DNA form, the CDR3 reads TGTGCCACCAGCAGAGATCCTGGGCTTGGTAGCTACGAGCAGTACGTC.

The V and J genes are TRBV6-6 and TRBJ2-7; 7 bases are shared with TRBD1. V was pared by 5 bases and J by 0 bases, with 7 bases of the junction left unmatched. The CDR3 contains 15 residues. Germline CDR1 and CDR2: MNHNY and SVGAGI (reference sequence). The CDR3 sequence: CASSTGTAFSYEQYF. CDR3 DNA: TGTGCCAGCAGTACGGGGACAGCTTTCTCCTACGAGCAGTACTTC.

V usage is TRBV9 and J usage is TRBJ1-4, with 8 positions matching TRBD1. CDR3 length: 17 amino acids. The germline V gene encodes CDR1 SGDLS and CDR2 YYNGEE. V dropped 5 bases and J dropped 0; count of bases not matched to a gene: 9. Written as DNA, the CDR3 is TGTGCCAGCAGTCGATCAGGGGGCTTAGCAACTAATGAAAAACTGTTTTTT. This encodes CASSRSGGLATNEKLFF.

This chain joins TRBV6-2 or TRBV6-3 and TRBJ2-7; TRBD2 aligns across 10 bases. With V trimmed by 4 bases and J by 1 base, 4 bases remained unmatched. Germline lookup yields CDR1 MNHEY and CDR2 SVGEGT. The length of the CDR3 is 15 residues. The DNA of the CDR3 is TGTGCCAGCAGTTTCCCGGGACTAGCGTCCTACGAGCAGTACTTC. Amino acids: CASSFPGLASYEQYF.

This sequence joins TRBV18 and TRBJ1-1; maybe TRBD1 (6 bases). The V end lost 8 bases, the J end lost 1 base, and 14 bases lay between the germline ends. In germline, CDR1 is KGHSH, CDR2 LQKENI. The CDR3 has 14 residues. The CDR3 here is CASLTGASNTEAFF. The CDR3 nucleotides are TGTGCCAGCCTGACAGGCGCTTCGAACACTGAAGCTTTCTTT. The entire variable domain, with the rest obtained from reference TRBV18 and TRBJ1-1, is as follows: NAGVMQNPRHLVRRRGQEARLRCSPMKGHSHVYWYRQLPEEGLKFMVYLQKENIIDESGMPKERFSAEFPKEGPSILRIQQVVRGDSAAYFCASLTGASNTEAFFGQGTRLTVV.

The rearrangement uses TRBV28 and TRBJ1-1; D gene ambiguous. The ends were cut back, 3 bases at V and 4 bases at J, with 6 bases in the middle. Germline lookup yields CDR1 MDHEN and CDR2 SYDVKM. The CDR3 is 12 residues long. CDR3 DNA: TGTGCCAGCAGTTTGCCCGTCACTGAAGCTTTCTTT. Translated: CASSLPVTEAFF. Filled out from reference TRBV28 and TRBJ1-1, the complete variable domain reads DVKVTQSSRYLVKRTGEKVFLECVQDMDHENMFWYRQDPGLGLRLIYFSYDVKMKEKGDIPEGYSVSREKKERFSLILESASTNQTSMYLCASSLPVTEAFFGQGTRLTVV.

This clone has a handful of counts. The chain has TRBV4-3 and TRBJ2-1; 11 bases are a match to TRBD2. V gave up 0 bases and J gave up 6 bases; unmatched junction bases: 7. This CDR3 spans 17 amino acids. Germline V gene lookup returns CDR1 LGHNA and CDR2 YSLEER. The DNA of the CDR3 is TGCGCCAGCAGCCAAGATCGGCTAGCGGGAGGTCGCAATGAGCAGTTCTTC. Amino acid sequence: CASSQDRLAGGRNEQFF.

In the case of this clone: In the same sample, other DNA sequences code for this CDR3. This sequence joins TRBV28 and TRBJ1-4; D is ambiguous. Germline-derived CDR1 and CDR2 are MDHEN and SYDVKM. The CDR3 contains 14 residues. The ends were cut back, 2 bases at V and 6 bases at J, with 10 bases in the middle. The CDR3 region is CASSLGQAYEKLFF. The CDR3, as DNA: TGTGCCAGCAGTTTAGGTCAGGCATATGAAAAACTGTTTTTT.

This clone was observed a few times. The V and J genes are TRBV30 and TRBJ2-1, with D perhaps TRBD2 (6 bases). The V end was cut by 2 bases, the J end by 7 bases, with 15 bases between. The germline V gene has CDR1 GTSNPN and CDR2 SVGIG (reference sequence). The CDR3 has 14 residues. CDR3 sequence reads: CAWSPTSSRNEQFF. CDR3 nucleotide sequence: TGTGCCTGGAGTCCGACTAGTTCCAGGAATGAGCAGTTCTTC.

V usage is TRBV7-6 and J usage is TRBJ2-3, with D possibly being TRBD1 (5 bases). Germline assignment: CDR1 SGHVS and CDR2 FNYEAQ. Trimming pared 0 bases from V and 7 bases from J, leaving 14 bases between. CDR3 length equals 15 residues. CDR3 region: CASSLAGVQGHTQYF. DNA of the CDR3: TGTGCCAGCAGCTTAGCAGGGGTGCAGGGCCATACGCAGTATTTT.

V usage is TRBV4-1 and J usage is TRBJ2-7; no clear D gene. This CDR3 is built from 13 residues. Germline-derived CDR1 and CDR2 are MGHRA and YSYEKL. V shed 0 bases and J shed 4 bases, with 7 bases lying between them. CDR3 in amino acids: CASSQEWVYEQYF. CDR3 nucleotide sequence: TGCGCCAGCAGCCAAGAGTGGGTTTACGAGCAGTACTTC.

V gene TRBV7-9 combines with J gene TRBJ2-2; the D is unclear. V lost 1 base, J lost 0 bases, and 15 bases lay in between. The length of the CDR3 is 18 residues. Per the germline V gene, CDR1 is SEHNR and CDR2 is FQNEAQ (reference sequence). For the CDR3, the DNA is TGTGCCAGCAGCTTAGGTAGGCCACTAACGACGAACACCGGGGAGCTGTTTTTT. This codes for CASSLGRPLTTNTGELFF.

V is TRBV5-1 and J is TRBJ1-4; D unclear. The V gene lost 3 bases and the J gene lost 8 bases, with 14 bases spanning the gap. The germline CDR1 and CDR2 sequences are SGHRS and YFSETQ. The CDR3 contains 14 residues. This CDR3 reads CASSSGSIGEKLFF. CDR3 nucleotides: TGCGCCAGCAGCTCCGGTTCAATCGGGGAAAAACTGTTTTTT.

CDR3: CASSFRGFSNEKLFF. The CDR3 nucleotides read TGTGCCAGCAGCTTCAGGGGGTTTAGTAATGAAAAACTGTTTTTT. V gene TRBV7-9 combines with J gene TRBJ1-4; 7 bases agree with TRBD1. This CDR3 contains 15 residues. In germline, CDR1 is SEHNR, CDR2 FQNEAQ (reference sequence). V lost 3 bases to trimming and J lost 4 bases; unmatched junction nucleotides: 5. The full variable domain, with the rest looked up from reference TRBV7-9 and TRBJ1-4, is DTGVSQNPRHKITKRGQNVTFRCDPISEHNRLYWYRQTLGQGPEFLTYFQNEAQLEKSRLLSDRFSAERPKGSFSTLEIQRTEQGDSAMYLCASSFRGFSNEKLFFGSGTQLSVL.

The chain links TRBV4-1 to TRBJ2-5, with 7 bases lining up with TRBD1. The CDR3 is made up of 18 amino acids. Germline lookup yields CDR1 MGHRA and CDR2 YSYEKL. The V segment lost 4 bases and the J segment 0 bases; nucleotides outside the gene matches: 14. CDR3 sequence (DNA): TGCGCCAGCAGCCTCCCCCCTGGGACAGCTAAGTACCAAGAGACCCAGTACTTC. Translating gives CASSLPPGTAKYQETQYF.

This chain uses TRBV29-1 with TRBJ1-1; D gene unclear. V was pared by 5 bases and J by 8 bases, with 15 bases between. The germline gives CDR1 SQVTM, CDR2 ANQGSEA. There are 12 residues in the CDR3. DNA of the CDR3: TGCAGCGTTAGGGAGGGTGGCCTCGAAGCTTTCTTT. Encoded protein: CSVREGGLEAFF. Full variable domain (remainder filled in from reference TRBV29-1 and TRBJ1-1): SAVISQKPSRDICQRGTSLTIQCQVDSQVTMMFWYRQQPGQSLTLIATANQGSEATYESGFVIDKFPISRPNLTFSTLTVSNMSPEDSSIYLCSVREGGLEAFFGQGTRLTVV.

The V and J genes are TRBV5-8 and TRBJ2-7, with a possible D match to TRBD1 (5 bases). Germline V gene data show CDR1 as SGHTS and CDR2 as YDEGEE. The CDR3 length is 16 residues. The V gene lost 4 bases and the J gene lost 1 base, with 18 bases spanning the gap. The CDR3 spells CASSPRWGPLSYEQYV. In DNA, the CDR3 is TGTGCCAGCAGCCCCCGGTGGGGCCCCTTATCCTACGAGCAGTACGTC.

This rearrangement joins TRBV12-3 or TRBV12-4 to TRBJ1-2; no definite D call. The CDR3 is made up of 12 amino acids. Deletions cut 6 bases from V and 2 bases from J, with 7 bases between. Written as DNA, the CDR3 is TGTGCCAGCAGCTTAAGCAACTATGGCTACACCTTC. As protein: CASSLSNYGYTF.

This clone was observed many times. This chain connects TRBV6-2 or TRBV6-3 to TRBJ2-6; D is ambiguous. CDR1 is MNHEY and CDR2 is SVGEGT in the germline V gene. The V and J ends lost 6 bases and 0 bases respectively, with 6 bases between them. The CDR3 runs to 14 residues. The DNA for the CDR3 is TGTGCCAGCAGCCCTAACTCTGGGGCCAACGTCCTGACTTTC. Residues: CASSPNSGANVLTF.

In its sample, this clone was seen once. This chain uses TRBV7-6 with TRBJ2-1, with 11 bases matching TRBD2. The CDR3 length is 16 residues. V trimming: 5 bases; J trimming: 4 bases; junction bases outside the gene matches: 7. Germline V gives CDR1 SGHVS, CDR2 FNYEAQ. The CDR3 sequence: CASSEVASGGYNEQFF. The CDR3 nucleotides are TGTGCCAGCAGCGAGGTAGCTAGCGGGGGGTACAATGAGCAGTTCTTC.

The rearrangement links TRBV5-6 to TRBJ2-2; D is possibly TRBD2 (6 bases). The CDR3 is 13 residues long. The V and J ends lost 7 bases and 5 bases respectively, with 12 bases between them. Per the germline V gene, CDR1 is SGHDT and CDR2 is YYEEEE. This CDR3 reads CASRGRRTGELFF. As DNA, the CDR3 is TGTGCCAGCCGGGGGAGGAGGACCGGGGAGCTGTTTTTT.